The sequence of this T cell receptor (beta chain) was determined in a study of early T cells in non-severe SARS-CoV-2 infection. This clonotype occurred many times. The V and J ends lost 5 bases and 4 bases, in that order; junction bases with no gene match: 8. The length of the CDR3 is 14 residues. Germline CDR1 is SGHTA and CDR2 is FQGNSA. The TCR library protocol attached unique molecular identifiers to the individual cDNA molecules. TCRdb reprocessed the 5' RACE reads with MiXCR, giving one entry per CDR3 protein. Seen here are some 66,000 distinct CDR3 sequences, around 8.7% observed once, and the top ten hold 3.2%.

V gene TRBV7-2 combines with J gene TRBJ2-7, with 7 bases that match TRBD1. The sequencing sample was made of whole blood. The sequence was obtained from an adult who was a healthcare worker with PCR-confirmed SARS-CoV-2 infection or an uninfected control (not recorded which). The CDR3 region is CASSKPGQIYEQYF. CDR3 bases: TGTGCCAGCAGCAAACCGGGACAGATTTACGAGCAGTACTTC.